These T cell receptor beta chains were read from a single sample in a study of control samples from healthy donors and cancer patients. Some clones are missing from TCRdb's copy, which holds only in-frame ones; the method was immunoSEQ multiplex PCR. Found here are over 150,000 clones, more than 90% of them singletons; the top ten hold just over 2%. The sequenced sample was blood. These receptors were taken from a woman aged 40 to 50 in good health. CDR3s include the opening cysteine and the closing phenylalanine or tryptophan. Each record gives: J gene, D gene, V gene, CDR3 protein, CDR3 DNA. The D gene is left open where the match is weak.

TRBJ1-1 | NA | TRBV19 | CASSLRGTLNTEAFF | TGTGCCAGCTCACTAAGGGGAACCCTTAACACTGAAGCTTTCTTT
TRBJ2-5 | NA | TRBV11-2 | CASSLAAQETQYF | TGTGCCAGCAGCTTAGCGGCTCAAGAGACCCAGTACTTC
TRBJ2-1 | NA | TRBV6-2/TRBV6-3 | CASSYRYNEQFF | TGTGCCAGCAGTTACCGCTACAATGAGCAGTTCTTC
TRBJ2-1 | TRBD1 | TRBV7-9 | CASSLPTGGMHGEQFF | TGTGCCAGCAGCCTGCCCACAGGGGGCATGCACGGTGAGCAGTTCTTC
TRBJ2-2 | NA | TRBV24-1 | CATSDLNSGTGELFF | TGTGCCACCAGTGATTTGAATAGTGGCACCGGGGAGCTGTTTTTT
TRBJ1-2 | NA | TRBV5-1 | CASSLETPGLWGYTF | TGCGCCAGCAGCTTGGAGACCCCGGGCCTTTGGGGCTACACCTTC
TRBJ2-4 | NA | TRBV4-1 | CASSLVQGGAKNIQYF | TGCGCCAGCAGCCTTGTACAGGGGGGGGCCAAAAACATTCAGTACTTC
TRBJ1-5 | TRBD1 | TRBV11-2 | CASSPGGTGIYQPQHF | TGTGCCAGCAGCCCCGGCGGGACAGGGATTTATCAGCCTCAGCATTTT
TRBJ2-4 | TRBD2 | TRBV5-4 | CASSFQTSGVAKNIQYF | TGTGCCAGCAGCTTTCAGACTAGCGGGGTAGCCAAAAACATTCAGTACTTC
TRBJ2-7 | NA | TRBV15 | CATSSGTHYEQYF | TGTGCCACCAGCAGCGGGACCCATTACGAGCAGTACTTC
TRBJ1-2 | NA | TRBV5-4 | CASSAASNYGYTF | TGTGCCAGCAGCGCAGCCTCTAACTATGGCTACACCTTC
TRBJ2-2 | NA | TRBV10-1 | CASSETPSDGELFF | TGCGCCAGCAGTGAGACCCCCTCGGACGGGGAGCTGTTTTTT